Shown below are 20 T cell receptor beta chains from a single sample sequenced in a study of shared clonotypes between healthy human individuals. Generated by immunoSEQ multiplex PCR, the TCRdb table keeps only in-frame clones and is missing some. This repertoire shows roughly 650,000 clones, more than 95% found once; its top ten account for approximately 0.057%. Sequencing input: naive CD4+ T cells sorted from blood. This sample's subset: CD45RA+ positively selected. Receptors were obtained from a woman aged 25-40 years in good health.

The J gene is TRBJ1-2, the V gene TRBV5-1, with D possibly matching TRBD1 (6 bases). The CDR3 covers 16 residues. The germline CDR1 and CDR2 sequences are SGHRS and YFSETQ. Trimming left V 5 bases short and J 0 bases short, with 17 bases between. CDR3 DNA sequence: TGCGCCAGCAGAATATGGCAGGGGCAAACTAACTATGGCTACACCTTC. It translates to CASRIWQGQTNYGYTF.

CDR3 nucleotides: TGTGCCAGCAGCTTTGGTCATATGAACACTGAAGCTTTCTTT. Translating gives CASSFGHMNTEAFF. This chain connects TRBV5-5 to TRBJ1-1; D is unresolved. The CDR3 runs to 14 residues. Germline V gene sequence: CDR1 SGHKS, CDR2 YYEKEE (reference sequence). The ends were cut back, 2 bases at V and 0 bases at J, with 8 bases in the middle.

The chain joins TRBV11-2 to TRBJ2-7, with unresolved D. The CDR3 length is 13 residues. CDR1 is SGHAT, CDR2 FQNNGV, per germline. V lost 1 base and J 2 bases, leaving 6 bases between the germline ends. The CDR3 region has the DNA TGTGCCAGCAGCTTAGTGGCAGCCTACGAGCAGTACTTC. As protein: CASSLVAAYEQYF. Complete variable domain (other parts from reference TRBV11-2 and TRBJ2-7): EAGVAQSPRYKIIEKRQSVAFWCNPISGHATLYWYQQILGQGPKLLIQFQNNGVVDDSQLPKDRFSAERLKGVDSTLKIQPAKLEDSAVYLCASSLVAAYEQYFGPGTRLTVT.

The genes are TRBV19 and TRBJ2-7; D is ambiguous. V was shortened by 1 base and J by 3 bases, with 7 bases between the two germline ends. The germline V gene encodes CDR1 LNHDA and CDR2 SQIVND (reference sequence). The CDR3 loop spans 13 amino acids. In nucleotides, the CDR3 is TGTGCCAGTAGTATAGGAACCTTCTACGAGCAGTACTTC. Its translation: CASSIGTFYEQYF. Drawing the rest from reference TRBV19 and TRBJ2-7, the complete variable domain is DGGITQSPKYLFRKEGQNVTLSCEQNLNHDAMYWYRQDPGQGLRLIYYSQIVNDFQKGDIAEGYSVSREKKESFPLTVTSAQKNPTAFYLCASSIGTFYEQYFGPGTRLTVT.

The genes are TRBV11-2 and TRBJ1-3; D uncertain. Germline CDR1 SGHAT, CDR2 FQNNGV. V gave up 2 bases and J gave up 0 bases, with 11 bases separating them. The CDR3 totals 16 residues. The chain's CDR3 is CASSLRPGFSGNTIYF. CDR3 coding DNA: TGTGCCAGCAGCTTACGGCCGGGTTTCTCTGGAAACACCATATATTTT.

This clone was recorded only once. At one of its ends the junction is not consistent with the germline gene, which may arise from a read error. CDR3 sequence: CASKSSYEQHF. Written as DNA, the CDR3 is TGTGCCAGCAAGAGCTCCTACGAGCAGCACTTC. The genes are TRBV28 and TRBJ2-7; D not resolved. CDR3 size: 11 residues. CDR1 is MDHEN and CDR2 is SYDVKM in the germline V gene. Together with reference TRBV28 and TRBJ2-7, the CDR3 gives the full variable domain: DVKVTQSSRYLVKRTGEKVFLECVQDMDHENMFWYRQDPGLGLRLIYFSYDVKMKEKGDIPEGYSVSREKKERFSLILESASTNQTSMYLCASKSSYEQHFGPGTRLTVT.

The chain carries TRBV27 and TRBJ2-7; 8 bases agree with TRBD1. Germline CDR1 is MNHEY and CDR2 is SMNVEV (reference sequence). The CDR3 totals 14 residues. The V and J ends lost 5 bases and 5 bases, in that order; junction bases with no gene match: 8. The CDR3 sequence is CASSTETGAHEQYF. For the CDR3, the DNA is TGTGCCAGCAGTACCGAGACAGGGGCCCACGAGCAGTACTTC.

The chain carries TRBV28 and TRBJ2-3; TRBD1 or TRBD2 may be the D gene (5 bases each). V was trimmed by 6 bases and J by 3 bases, leaving 16 bases between them. The V gene's germline CDR1 is MDHEN and CDR2 SYDVKM. This CDR3 is 15 amino acids long. The CDR3 here is CASSPGALTTDTQYF. The CDR3 nucleotides read TGTGCCAGCAGCCCCGGGGCACTCACAACAGATACGCAGTATTTT.

The chain combines TRBV15 with TRBJ2-1; 8 nucleotides line up with TRBD2. This CDR3 contains 17 residues. J was trimmed by 9 bases and V by 5 bases; bases with no gene match: 18. Germline CDR1 LNHNV, CDR2 YYDKDF (reference sequence). DNA for the CDR3: TGTGCCACCAGCGCACAAAGCGGGGGCGGGAGACTAAGTGAGCAGTTCTTC. Its protein product is CATSAQSGGGRLSEQFF.

This chain's CDR3 is CASSPGPPTYEQYF. The CDR3, as DNA: TGCGCCAGCAGCCCTGGACCGCCTACCTACGAGCAGTACTTC. The J gene is TRBJ2-7, the V gene TRBV5-1; D uncertain. The CDR3 is 14 residues long. CDR1 SGHRS and CDR2 YFSETQ come from the germline V gene. The V gene lost 4 bases and the J gene lost 2 bases, with 13 bases spanning the gap.

The chain couples TRBV7-6 to TRBJ2-2; D not resolved. V lost 3 bases and J 5 bases, leaving 13 bases between the germline ends. CDR1 is SGHVS and CDR2 is FNYEAQ in the germline V gene. This CDR3 has 15 amino acids. CDR3 loop: CASSFSSYLTGELFF. The CDR3 nucleotides read TGTGCCAGCAGCTTCTCCTCCTATTTGACCGGGGAGCTGTTTTTT.

The CDR3 region is CASSGLAGIQETQYF. CDR3 nucleotides: TGTGCCAGCAGTGGACTAGCGGGGATCCAAGAGACCCAGTACTTC. The chain is built from TRBV2 and TRBJ2-5, with 11 bases lining up with TRBD2. This CDR3 region has 15 residues. Per germline, CDR1 SNHLY and CDR2 FYNNEI. V was clipped by 4 bases and J by 1 base; unmatched bases: 2.

V usage is TRBV6-5 and J usage is TRBJ2-5; 7 nucleotides align to TRBD1. After removal of 2 bases from V and 5 bases from J, the junction contained 8 bases not matched to a gene. Germline V gives CDR1 MNHEY, CDR2 SVGAGI. This CDR3 comprises 15 residues. The CDR3 is CASSYGQAKGETQYF. CDR3 DNA sequence: TGTGCCAGCAGTTACGGACAGGCGAAAGGGGAGACCCAGTACTTC.

This sequence joins TRBV5-4 and TRBJ1-1; D is unclear. The CDR3 totals 14 residues. CDR1 SGHNT and CDR2 YYREEE come from the germline V gene (reference sequence). Trimming took 1 base from V and 2 from J, leaving 9 bases between them. The CDR3 sequence is CASSLFLGNTEAFF. CDR3 coding DNA: TGTGCCAGCAGCTTGTTTCTGGGTAACACTGAAGCTTTCTTT.

The rearrangement joins TRBV27 to TRBJ1-6; 7 bases map to TRBD1. After removal of 7 bases from V and 6 bases from J, the junction contained 6 bases not matched to a gene. CDR3 length: 14 amino acids. Germline-derived CDR1 and CDR2 are MNHEY and SMNVEV (reference sequence). CDR3 loop: CASTSGTANSPLHF. In nucleotides, the CDR3 is TGTGCCAGCACCTCCGGGACAGCTAATTCACCCCTCCACTTT.

J is TRBJ2-1 and V is TRBV19, with 7 bases identical to TRBD1. V lost 5 bases, J lost 10 bases, and 8 bases stayed unmatched. From germline, CDR1 is LNHDA and CDR2 SQIVND (reference sequence). CDR3 size: 13 residues. CDR3 protein: CASSFDRVNEQFF. The CDR3 nucleotides read TGTGCCAGTAGTTTCGACAGGGTCAACGAGCAGTTCTTC.

This clone was detected only once. The V call is TRBV5-1, the J call TRBJ2-7, with a tentative D call TRBD1 (5 bases). Trimming took 8 bases from V and 4 from J, leaving 22 bases between them. Looked up from germline, CDR1 is SGHRS and CDR2 is YFSETQ. This CDR3 has 15 residues. As DNA, the CDR3 is TGCGCCAGACAAGCCTGGGGCGGAGTAGGTTACGAGCAGTACTTC. Its translation: CARQAWGGVGYEQYF.

The rearrangement joins TRBV7-9 to TRBJ2-3, with 10 bases fitting TRBD2. V lost 3 bases to trimming and J lost 10 bases; unmatched junction nucleotides: 10. This CDR3 comprises 15 residues. Germline CDR1 SEHNR, CDR2 FQNEAQ (reference sequence). The CDR3 sequence: CASSFGSGRAGAQYF. In DNA form, the CDR3 reads TGTGCCAGCAGCTTTGGGAGCGGGAGGGCCGGGGCGCAGTATTTT.

The chain is built from TRBV30 and TRBJ1-2; D not resolved. Germline V gene data show CDR1 as GTSNPN and CDR2 as SVGIG (reference sequence). Trimming shortened V by 2 bases and J by 8 bases, and 21 bases separated the two germline ends. The CDR3 sequence is 15 residues long. The CDR3 DNA follows: TGTGCCTGGAGTAAACGGACTCCCATGGATTCGGGCTACACCTTC. This translates into CAWSKRTPMDSGYTF.

The J gene is TRBJ1-3, the V gene TRBV5-4; a weak D match, TRBD1 (5 bases). Per germline, CDR1 SGHNT and CDR2 YYREEE (reference sequence). Between the trimmed V and J ends, which lost 4 bases and 7 bases, there was a span of 21 bases. This CDR3 region has 16 residues. CDR3 DNA sequence: TGTGCCAGCAGCCCGAGGGACGGCCCGGGGGATAACACCATATATTTT. This encodes CASSPRDGPGDNTIYF.